This T cell receptor beta chain derives from a study of beta chain features in type 1 diabetes. It was one heparinised blood draw, averaging around 120 mL, that each donor gave. Markers CD45RO/CCR7/CD25/CD127/CD95/CD27 served to sort CD4+ naive, central memory, regulatory and stem cell-like memory cells. CDR3 length equals 15 residues. The germline CDR1 and CDR2 sequences are SGHTA and FQGNSA. Trimming left V 1 base short and J 0 bases short, with 4 bases between. cDNA synthesis used the whole RNA isolate, giving expressed TCRB sequences. TCRdb's table, derived via immunoSEQ multiplex PCR, lists solely in-frame clones and lacks some. Altogether around 200,000 clones are present, about 13% being singletons, with the ten largest covering 0.62%.

The chain carries TRBV7-2 and TRBJ2-6; D not certain. The specimen sequenced was central memory CD4+ T cells from blood. The sequence came from a woman aged 18 to 35 in good health. The CDR3 loop reads CASSLGSSGANVLTF. The CDR3 DNA is TGTGCCAGCAGCTTAGGTAGCTCTGGGGCCAACGTCCTGACTTTC.